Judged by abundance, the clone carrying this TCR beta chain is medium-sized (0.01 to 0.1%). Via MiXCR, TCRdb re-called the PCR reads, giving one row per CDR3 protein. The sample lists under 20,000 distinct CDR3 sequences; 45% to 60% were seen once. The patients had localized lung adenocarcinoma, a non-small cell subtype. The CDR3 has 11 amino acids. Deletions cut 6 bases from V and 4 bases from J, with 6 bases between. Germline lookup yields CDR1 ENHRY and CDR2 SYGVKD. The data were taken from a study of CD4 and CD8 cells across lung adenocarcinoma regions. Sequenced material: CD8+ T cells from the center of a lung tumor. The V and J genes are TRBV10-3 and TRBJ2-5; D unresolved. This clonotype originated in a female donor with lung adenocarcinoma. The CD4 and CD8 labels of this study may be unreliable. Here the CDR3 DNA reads TGTGCCATCAGGGGTGGAGAGACCCAGTACTTC. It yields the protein CAIRGGETQYF.